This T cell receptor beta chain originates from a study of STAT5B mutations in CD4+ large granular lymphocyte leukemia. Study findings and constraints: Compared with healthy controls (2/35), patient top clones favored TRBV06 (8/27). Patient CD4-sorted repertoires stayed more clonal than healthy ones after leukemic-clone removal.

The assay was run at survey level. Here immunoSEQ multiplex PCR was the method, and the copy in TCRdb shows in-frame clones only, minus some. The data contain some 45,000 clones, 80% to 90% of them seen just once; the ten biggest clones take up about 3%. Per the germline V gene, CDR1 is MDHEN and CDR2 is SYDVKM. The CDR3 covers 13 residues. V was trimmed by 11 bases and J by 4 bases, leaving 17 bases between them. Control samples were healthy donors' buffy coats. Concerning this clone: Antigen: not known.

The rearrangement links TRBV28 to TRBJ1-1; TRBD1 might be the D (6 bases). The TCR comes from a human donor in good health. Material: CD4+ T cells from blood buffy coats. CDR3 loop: CAVAGGPSTEAFF. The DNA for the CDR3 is TGTGCCGTTGCCGGGGGGCCAAGCACTGAAGCTTTCTTT.